Following are 30 T cell receptor beta chains from one sample sequenced in a study of PD-1 blockade in classical Hodgkin lymphoma. Each patient's relapse followed autologous stem cell transplantation, and brentuximab vedotin exposure varied. Repertoires were generated with immunoSEQ multiplex PCR, while TCRdb's copy carries only in-frame clones and drops some. Here the sample spans about 19,000 clones, 75% to 85% being singletons. Here the sequenced sample was peripheral blood mononuclear cells (PBMCs), taken before the second cycle of nivolumab. Receptor source: a human donor with classical Hodgkin lymphoma.

The chain links TRBV11-3 to TRBJ2-3; D call uncertain. Germline V gene data show CDR1 as SGHNT and CDR2 as YENEEA. Trimming shortened V by 7 bases and J by 6 bases, and 14 bases separated the two germline ends. The CDR3 runs 13 residues. The chain's CDR3 is CASKHSTGDTQYF. The CDR3 coding sequence is TGTGCCAGCAAACATAGTACCGGGGATACGCAGTATTTT.

The chain has TRBV18 and TRBJ1-1, with TRBD1 as a possible D gene (6 bases). The germline V and J ends were trimmed by 4 bases and 5 bases, with 14 bases remaining between them. This CDR3 has 14 amino acids. Per the germline V gene, CDR1 is KGHSH and CDR2 is LQKENI. CDR3 region: CASSHDPGETEAFF. The CDR3, as DNA: TGTGCCAGCTCACATGACCCAGGGGAAACTGAAGCTTTCTTT.

This clone was seen a handful of times. The gene calls are TRBV16 and TRBJ2-3, with D hard to call. Germline assignment: CDR1 KGHSY and CDR2 FQNENV. The CDR3 length is 12 residues. The V and J ends lost 0 bases and 6 bases respectively, with 4 bases between them. The CDR3 loop reads CASSQSGDTQYF. Here the CDR3 DNA reads TGTGCCAGCAGCCAATCGGGGGATACGCAGTATTTT.

This sequence joins TRBV5-6 and TRBJ2-3, with 11 nucleotides matching TRBD2. The CDR3 length is 17 residues. V dropped 3 bases and J dropped 0; count of bases not matched to a gene: 6. Germline V gene lookup returns CDR1 SGHDT and CDR2 YYEEEE. CDR3: CASSSGTSGSSTDTQYF. Here the CDR3 DNA reads TGTGCCAGCAGCTCGGGGACTAGCGGATCTAGCACAGATACGCAGTATTTT.

The rearrangement joins TRBV28 to TRBJ1-4; D remains unclear. The V and J ends lost 1 base and 9 bases respectively, with 12 bases between them. This CDR3 has 14 amino acids. Germline assignment: CDR1 MDHEN and CDR2 SYDVKM. CDR3 residues: CASSLSEPRKKLFF. In nucleotides, the CDR3 is TGTGCCAGCAGTTTATCCGAGCCCCGAAAAAAACTGTTTTTT.

The CDR3 bases are TGCGCCAGCAGCTTGAGTAGTTACAATGAGCAGTTCTTC. This sequence encodes CASSLSSYNEQFF. This chain uses TRBV5-1 with TRBJ2-1; no clear D gene. Per germline, CDR1 SGHRS and CDR2 YFSETQ. This CDR3 region has 13 residues. V dropped 1 base and J dropped 4 bases, with 6 bases sitting between them.

The genes are TRBV7-2 and TRBJ2-5, with 7 bases fitting TRBD2. The CDR3 consists of 15 residues. Losses at the gene ends were 6 bases for V and 0 bases for J; bases not matched to a gene: 7. Germline lookup yields CDR1 SGHTA and CDR2 FQGNSA. CDR3 sequence: CASSNSGLDQETQYF. The CDR3 DNA reads TGTGCCAGCAGTAATAGCGGGTTGGACCAAGAGACCCAGTACTTC.

This rearrangement joins TRBV9 to TRBJ1-5; D is unresolved. The germline CDR1 and CDR2 sequences are SGDLS and YYNGEE. V was pared by 4 bases and J by 2 bases, with 7 bases between. The CDR3 is 13 amino acids. The CDR3 DNA reads as TGTGCCAGCAGCCCCGATGGCAATCAGCCCCAGCATTTT. This gives the protein CASSPDGNQPQHF.

V is TRBV4-3 and J is TRBJ2-2; 8 bases line up with TRBD2. The J segment lost 1 base and the V segment lost 2 bases, leaving 0 bases of the junction unmatched. Germline loops: CDR1 LGHNA, CDR2 YSLEER. The length of the CDR3 is 15 residues. The chain's CDR3 is CASSQTSGNTGELFF. DNA of the CDR3: TGCGCCAGCAGCCAAACTAGCGGGAACACCGGGGAGCTGTTTTTT.

This clone came up once. The rearrangement joins TRBV4-3 to TRBJ1-2, with no clear D. Germline-derived CDR1 and CDR2 are LGHNA and YSLEER. Trimming took 1 base from V and 7 from J, leaving 10 bases between them. This CDR3 has 13 amino acids. The CDR3, as DNA: TGCGCCAGCAGCCAAGCGGGAGGAATTGGCTACACCTTC. The encoded protein is CASSQAGGIGYTF.

This chain links TRBV19 with TRBJ2-7; D is possibly TRBD1 or TRBD2 (6 bases each). Germline CDR1 LNHDA, CDR2 SQIVND (reference sequence). The germline V and J ends were trimmed by 7 bases and 2 bases, with 12 bases remaining between them. The CDR3 spans 13 residues. CDR3 nucleotides: TGTGCCAGTAAGGGGGGCACACCCTACGAGCAGTACTTC. Its translation is CASKGGTPYEQYF.

There are a few counts of this clone. The chain recombines TRBV10-3 with TRBJ1-6; the match to TRBD1 covers 7 bases. The CDR3 has 15 residues. The J segment lost 5 bases and the V segment lost 4 bases, leaving 5 bases of the junction unmatched. Germline V gene data show CDR1 as ENHRY and CDR2 as SYGVKD. CDR3 sequence: CAISGGTANNSPLHF. The CDR3 DNA reads as TGTGCCATCAGTGGAGGGACAGCCAATAATTCACCCCTCCACTTT.

This chain connects TRBV29-1 to TRBJ2-7, with 8 nucleotides matching TRBD1. CDR1 and CDR2 from the germline V gene are SQVTM and ANQGSEA. Trimming cost V 4 bases and J 3 bases; bases outside gene matches: 8. The CDR3 loop spans 14 amino acids. CDR3 bases: TGCAGCGTTGTGAGGCAGGGGGCGGTCTACGAGCAGTACTTC. It codes for CSVVRQGAVYEQYF.

The chain employs TRBV18 and TRBJ2-5; either TRBD1 or TRBD2 may fit D (5 bases each). The V and J ends lost 3 bases and 3 bases respectively, with 14 bases between them. This CDR3 is 15 amino acids long. Germline V gives CDR1 KGHSH, CDR2 LQKENI. CDR3 sequence reads: CASSPFSGTEETQYF. In DNA, the CDR3 is TGTGCCAGCTCACCTTTCTCGGGGACGGAAGAGACCCAGTACTTC.

This clone was seen just once. The chain has TRBV30 and TRBJ2-7; 8 bases align to TRBD2. After removal of 5 bases from V and 6 bases from J, the junction contained 9 bases not matched to a gene. Germline CDR1 is GTSNPN and CDR2 is SVGIG (reference sequence). The CDR3 extends over 13 amino acids. For the CDR3, the DNA is TGTGCCTGGGCCGGGACTAGTCAGTCCGAGCAGTACTTC. Protein sequence: CAWAGTSQSEQYF.

The rearrangement uses TRBV4-3 and TRBJ2-3, with 8 bases identical to TRBD1. The germline V gene encodes CDR1 LGHNA and CDR2 YSLEER. The CDR3 runs to 15 residues. V dropped 4 bases and J dropped 1; count of bases not matched to a gene: 4. CDR3 loop: CASSRQGQGTDTQYF. CDR3 nucleotides: TGCGCCAGCAGCCGGCAGGGACAGGGCACAGATACGCAGTATTTT.

The chain uses TRBV10-1 and TRBJ2-3; D could derive from TRBD1 or TRBD2 (5 bases each). V was clipped by 1 base and J by 6 bases, with 11 bases between them. Germline V CDR1 and CDR2: WNHNN, SYGVQD (reference sequence). The CDR3 is 14 residues long. The CDR3 is CASSEWDVLDTQYF. CDR3 DNA sequence: TGCGCCAGCAGTGAGTGGGACGTCCTGGATACGCAGTATTTT.

V usage is TRBV9 and J usage is TRBJ2-1; D assignment may be TRBD1 or TRBD2 (6 bases each). Germline V gene sequence: CDR1 SGDLS, CDR2 YYNGEE. The CDR3 has 14 residues. The V end lost 3 bases, the J end lost 7 bases, and 14 bases lay between the germline ends. This chain's CDR3 is CASSAWGAGNEQFF. CDR3 in DNA: TGTGCCAGCAGCGCGTGGGGGGCGGGGAATGAGCAGTTCTTC. Full variable domain (rest looked up from reference TRBV9 and TRBJ2-1): DSGVTQTPKHLITATGQRVTLRCSPRSGDLSVYWYQQSLDQGLQFLIQYYNGEERAKGNILERFSAQQFPDLHSELNLSSLELGDSALYFCASSAWGAGNEQFFGPGTRLTVL.

The chain links TRBV6-5 to TRBJ2-5, with 7 bases identical to TRBD1. Germline lookup yields CDR1 MNHEY and CDR2 SVGAGI. Germline trimming cut 6 bases from V and 5 bases from J; bases unmatched to any gene: 12. CDR3 size: 15 residues. CDR3 amino acids: CASRKRTGLGETQYF. The CDR3 region has the DNA TGTGCCAGCAGAAAAAGGACAGGCCTCGGCGAGACCCAGTACTTC.

This clone ranks as medium-sized (0.01 to 0.1%). This chain uses TRBV30 with TRBJ1-6, with D maybe TRBD1 (6 bases). V lost 2 bases and J lost 0, with 17 bases in between. Germline values: CDR1 GTSNPN, CDR2 SVGIG (reference sequence). CDR3 size: 18 residues. The chain's CDR3 is CAWSRGGPGGSYNSPLHF. CDR3 coding DNA: TGTGCCTGGAGTAGGGGGGGCCCCGGGGGCTCCTATAATTCACCCCTCCACTTT.

This sequence joins TRBV14 and TRBJ2-7; 14 bases align to TRBD2. This CDR3 contains 17 residues. V was clipped by 3 bases and J by 6 bases; unmatched bases: 10. Germline loops: CDR1 SGHDN, CDR2 FVKESK. The CDR3 is CASSHPGLAGVGLEQYF. In nucleotides, the CDR3 is TGTGCCAGCAGCCACCCGGGACTAGCGGGAGTAGGTCTCGAGCAGTACTTC.

The V call is TRBV18, the J call TRBJ2-1; D is possibly TRBD2 (6 bases). Germline loops: CDR1 KGHSH, CDR2 LQKENI. This CDR3 region has 17 residues. V lost 0 bases, J lost 5 bases, and 17 bases lay in between. DNA for the CDR3: TGTGCCAGCTCACCACCGGGCATAGCGGCGAACCACAATGAGCAGTTCTTC. Residues: CASSPPGIAANHNEQFF.

This clone showed up just once. V is TRBV7-9 and J is TRBJ1-4; D remains ambiguous. The CDR3 runs 13 residues. Trimming took 8 bases from V and 4 from J, leaving 11 bases between them. Germline V CDR1 and CDR2: SEHNR, FQNEAQ (reference sequence). CDR3 coding DNA: TGTGCCAGCGGTAAGGGAGGTAATGAAAAACTGTTTTTT. It is translated as CASGKGGNEKLFF.

The chain couples TRBV5-6 to TRBJ1-2; 7 bases map to TRBD1. This CDR3 region has 14 residues. The trim removed 3 bases at V and 5 bases at J, leaving 7 bases unmatched. CDR1 and CDR2 from the germline V gene are SGHDT and YYEEEE. The CDR3 DNA sequence: TGTGCCAGCAGCTCCGGGACAGTTGGATATGGCTACACCTTC. This codes for CASSSGTVGYGYTF.

The chain links TRBV27 to TRBJ2-7, with TRBD2 matching over 7 bases. Looked up from germline, CDR1 is MNHEY and CDR2 is SMNVEV (reference sequence). With V trimmed by 4 bases and J by 3 bases, 9 bases remained unmatched. CDR3 length: 15 residues. The chain's CDR3 is CASSSPSGARYEQYF. The CDR3 nucleotides are TGTGCCAGCAGTTCCCCTAGCGGAGCCCGCTACGAGCAGTACTTC.

This clone is a singleton in its sample. The chain has TRBV6-5 and TRBJ2-7, with D tentatively TRBD1 (6 bases). CDR1 is MNHEY, CDR2 SVGAGI, per germline. The CDR3 length is 15 residues. V lost 3 bases and J lost 1, with 13 bases in between. The CDR3 is CASSYQNTGSYEQYF. The CDR3 region has the DNA TGTGCCAGCAGTTATCAAAATACAGGGTCCTACGAGCAGTACTTC.

This clone was observed once. V gene TRBV7-2 combines with J gene TRBJ2-2; D remains ambiguous. Per germline, CDR1 SGHTA and CDR2 FQGNSA. The ends were cut back, 1 base at V and 5 bases at J, with 14 bases in the middle. The CDR3 has 16 amino acids. This chain's CDR3 is CASSLDWRQPTGELFF. As DNA, the CDR3 is TGTGCCAGCAGCTTAGATTGGCGTCAGCCTACCGGGGAGCTGTTTTTT.

In its sample, this clone was seen a few times. This chain joins TRBV5-4 and TRBJ1-6; 7 bases fit TRBD1. The germline CDR1 and CDR2 sequences are SGHNT and YYREEE (reference sequence). The CDR3 runs 15 residues. The J segment lost 13 bases and the V segment lost 4 bases, leaving 14 bases of the junction unmatched. CDR3 residues: CASSDRGQGGDPLHF. The CDR3 nucleotides read TGTGCCAGCAGCGACCGAGGGCAGGGGGGAGATCCCCTCCACTTT. Complete variable domain (other parts from reference TRBV5-4 and TRBJ1-6): ETGVTQSPTHLIKTRGQQVTLRCSSQSGHNTVSWYQQALGQGPQFIFQYYREEENGRGNFPPRFSGLQFPNYSSELNVNALELDDSALYLCASSDRGQGGDPLHFGNGTRLTVT.

The V call is TRBV10-1, the J call TRBJ2-1; TRBD2 matches at 8 bases. The CDR3 runs to 17 residues. With V trimmed by 0 bases and J by 1 base, 5 bases remained unmatched. Germline V lookup: CDR1 WNHNN, CDR2 SYGVQD (reference sequence). CDR3 coding DNA: TGCGCCAGCAGTGAGTCGAACGGGGGGGGATCCTACAATGAGCAGTTCTTC. Translation: CASSESNGGGSYNEQFF.

The rearrangement links TRBV2 to TRBJ2-3; TRBD2 aligns across 10 bases. This CDR3 comprises 16 residues. V trimming: 6 bases; J trimming: 6 bases; junction bases outside the gene matches: 12. Germline CDR1 and CDR2: SNHLY and FYNNEI. CDR3 sequence (DNA): TGTGCCAGCAGCCCGGGACTAGCGCAGATATCGGATACGCAGTATTTT. Translated: CASSPGLAQISDTQYF. Supplemented by reference TRBV2 and TRBJ2-3, the full variable domain reads EPEVTQTPSHQVTQMGQEVILRCVPISNHLYFYWYRQILGQKVEFLVSFYNNEISEKSEIFDDQFSVERPDGSNFTLKIRSTKLEDSAMYFCASSPGLAQISDTQYFGPGTRLTVL.